Below, 13 T cell receptor beta chains from the same sample are listed, as sequenced in a study of blood T cell repertoires in COVID-19. The repertoire was sequenced with immunoSEQ multiplex PCR; TCRdb's copy has only in-frame clones and lacks some. The profile shows around 400,000 clones, around 87% of them singletons. Sequenced material: peripheral blood. These receptor sequences come from a woman aged 60-75 years with COVID-19, enrolled during active disease.

The rearrangement uses TRBV20-1 and TRBJ1-2, with TRBD1 as a possible D gene (5 bases). Germline V gene data show CDR1 as DFQATT and CDR2 as SNEGSKA (reference sequence). The ends were cut back, 3 bases at V and 8 bases at J, with 7 bases in the middle. The CDR3 is made up of 10 amino acids. The CDR3 is CSASNRGYTF. The CDR3 bases are TGCAGTGCTAGTAACAGGGGCTACACCTTC.

The table lists this clone with a few counts. The chain employs TRBV3-1 (or the pseudogene TRBV3-2) and TRBJ2-1; D perhaps matches TRBD1 (6 bases). The germline V gene has CDR1 LGHDT and CDR2 YNNKEL (reference sequence). Trimming left V 6 bases short and J 5 bases short, with 14 bases between. This CDR3 is built from 14 residues. CDR3 nucleotide sequence: TGTGCCAGCAGACACAGGGTACAGGACAATGAGCAGTTCTTC. Protein sequence: CASRHRVQDNEQFF.

This rearrangement joins TRBV3-1 (or the pseudogene TRBV3-2) to TRBJ1-2; D might be TRBD1 (6 bases). Germline V lookup: CDR1 LGHDT, CDR2 YNNKEL (reference sequence). V was pared by 8 bases and J by 3 bases, with 13 bases between. This CDR3 region has 13 residues. As DNA, the CDR3 is TGTGCCAGCTGCCTACAGGGAGACTATGGCTACACCTTC. Its translation is CASCLQGDYGYTF.

The V call is TRBV5-1, the J call TRBJ1-6, with TRBD1 identical over 7 bases. Unmatched junction bases numbered 5, after V lost 4 bases and J lost 4 bases. Germline CDR1 SGHRS, CDR2 YFSETQ. This CDR3 has 15 amino acids. This chain's CDR3 is CASSLGQPYNSPLHF. The CDR3 DNA reads as TGCGCCAGCAGCCTGGGACAGCCTTATAATTCACCCCTCCACTTT.

This clone was picked up one time. The rearrangement links TRBV4-2 to TRBJ2-2; the match to TRBD2 covers 13 bases. The germline CDR1 and CDR2 sequences are LGHNA and YNFKEQ. The CDR3 spans 18 residues. J gave up 4 bases and V 4 bases, and 9 bases lay outside the gene matches. The CDR3: CASSPWTSGGQITGELFF. In DNA form, the CDR3 reads TGTGCCAGCAGCCCCTGGACTAGCGGGGGCCAGATCACCGGGGAGCTGTTTTTT.

This clone has just one count. This chain connects TRBV28 to TRBJ1-5, with TRBD1 matching 7 bases. This CDR3 spans 14 amino acids. After removal of 6 bases from V and 4 bases from J, the junction contained 6 bases not matched to a gene. In germline, CDR1 is MDHEN, CDR2 SYDVKM. This chain's CDR3 is CASRPGQVNQPQHF. CDR3 DNA sequence: TGTGCCAGCAGGCCCGGACAGGTAAATCAGCCCCAGCATTTT.

V usage is TRBV28 and J usage is TRBJ1-6, with 7 bases that match TRBD1. Germline-derived CDR1 and CDR2 are MDHEN and SYDVKM. Unmatched junction bases numbered 6, after V lost 3 bases and J lost 7 bases. CDR3 size: 15 residues. The CDR3 DNA reads TGTGCCAGCAGTTTGGTTGGACAGGTAAATTCACCCCTCCACTTT. Its translation is CASSLVGQVNSPLHF.

This sequence joins TRBV4-2 and TRBJ1-2; TRBD1 matches at 10 bases. CDR3 length: 14 amino acids. With V trimmed by 4 bases and J by 2 bases, 1 base remained unmatched. The germline V gene encodes CDR1 LGHNA and CDR2 YNFKEQ. The CDR3 bases are TGTGCCAGCAGCCCGGACAGGGGGAACTATGGCTACACCTTC. Protein sequence: CASSPDRGNYGYTF.

V gene TRBV5-1 combines with J gene TRBJ1-1; 10 bases map to TRBD1. The CDR3 loop spans 14 amino acids. The J segment lost 4 bases and the V segment lost 6 bases, leaving 6 bases of the junction unmatched. Germline loops: CDR1 SGHRS, CDR2 YFSETQ. CDR3 bases: TGCGCCAGCATAGACCGGGACAGGGGCACTGAAGCTTTCTTT. The encoded protein is CASIDRDRGTEAFF.

This clone appeared a single time. The V gene is TRBV29-1, the J gene TRBJ1-3, with 9 bases fitting TRBD1. V shed 7 bases, J shed 0 bases, and the junction held 4 bases outside the gene matches. The CDR3 is 14 amino acids. CDR1 and CDR2 from the germline V gene are SQVTM and ANQGSEA. Here the CDR3 DNA reads TGCAGCGCTCTGACAGGGGGCTCTGGAAACACCATATATTTT. This translates into CSALTGGSGNTIYF.

V gene TRBV6-5 combines with J gene TRBJ1-3, with D perhaps matching TRBD1 (5 bases). V lost 4 bases and J lost 2, with 15 bases in between. Germline loops: CDR1 MNHEY, CDR2 SVGAGI. This CDR3 comprises 16 residues. The CDR3 sequence: CASSSRGEGTGNTIYF. In nucleotides, the CDR3 is TGTGCCAGCAGTTCCCGCGGGGAGGGGACTGGAAACACCATATATTTT.

J is TRBJ2-5 and V is TRBV9, with D possibly being TRBD2 (6 bases). With 4 bases removed from V and 2 bases from J, the gap between germline ends came to 12 bases. The germline gives CDR1 SGDLS, CDR2 YYNGEE. This CDR3 region has 14 residues. The CDR3 spells CASSFSGLQETQYF. The CDR3 coding sequence is TGTGCCAGCAGCTTTAGCGGATTACAAGAGACCCAGTACTTC. The whole variable domain, remainder taken from reference TRBV9 and TRBJ2-5, is DSGVTQTPKHLITATGQRVTLRCSPRSGDLSVYWYQQSLDQGLQFLIQYYNGEERAKGNILERFSAQQFPDLHSELNLSSLELGDSALYFCASSFSGLQETQYFGPGTRLLVL.

A single count supports this clone. The chain is built from TRBV7-8 and TRBJ2-7; 9 bases match TRBD1. J lost 2 bases, V lost 5 bases, and 7 bases had no gene match. This CDR3 has 15 residues. Germline loops: CDR1 SGHVS, CDR2 FQNEAQ. The CDR3 protein is CASSGHRDRAYEQYF. The DNA of the CDR3 is TGTGCCAGCAGCGGCCACCGGGACAGGGCCTACGAGCAGTACTTC.